The TCR beta chain under discussion was sequenced for a study of Ad26.COV2.S vaccination and SARS-CoV-2 variants. This clone was counted a single time. Treatment specified: around 19 received Ad26.COV2.S at low or high dose, single or two shots; 5 received placebo; per-sample allocation not given. Sampling was performed 63 days after the first vaccine or placebo injection. Sequencing used immunoSEQ multiplex PCR; TCRdb keeps in-frame clones, though not all of them. In the table there are about 460,000 clones, about 88% of which are singletons. The TCR originated in a person aged 18-65 years who received the Ad26.COV2.S COVID-19 vaccine or a placebo. This material consisted of peripheral blood, taken in a trial of Ad26.COV2.S vaccine versus placebo.

CDR3 DNA sequence: TGCGCCAGCAGCCAGGCCAAAGCATCCTATAATTCACCCCTCCACTTT. This translates into CASSQAKASYNSPLHF. V usage is TRBV4-1 and J usage is TRBJ1-6, with D hard to call. The ends were cut back, 3 bases at V and 1 base at J, with 10 bases in the middle. The CDR3 is 16 amino acids. CDR1 MGHRA and CDR2 YSYEKL come from the germline V gene.